This T cell receptor (beta chain) was documented in a study of Ad26.COV2.S vaccination and SARS-CoV-2 variants. This table comes from immunoSEQ multiplex PCR, and its TCRdb copy is limited to in-frame clones, with some not included. The table lists 350,000 to 500,000 clones, roughly 88% of them singletons. Treatment reported: roughly 20 received Ad26.COV2.S at low or high dose, single or two shots; several received placebo; per-sample allocation not given. Samples came from day 63 after the first vaccine or placebo injection. Germline V gene sequence: CDR1 SEHNR, CDR2 FQNEAQ (reference sequence). The CDR3 is made up of 15 amino acids. Trimming removed 5 bases from V and 9 bases from J, with 20 bases in between.

The sequenced sample was peripheral blood, obtained in a trial of Ad26.COV2.S vaccine versus placebo. The chain uses TRBV7-9 and TRBJ2-1, with D possibly TRBD2 on 5 matching bases. This TCR derives from a person aged 18-65 years who received the Ad26.COV2.S COVID-19 vaccine or a placebo. The CDR3 loop reads CASSIPSMGEFEQFF. The DNA for the CDR3 is TGTGCCAGCAGCATTCCTAGCATGGGTGAATTTGAGCAGTTCTTC. Full variable domain (remainder filled in from reference TRBV7-9 and TRBJ2-1): DTGVSQNPRHKITKRGQNVTFRCDPISEHNRLYWYRQTLGQGPEFLTYFQNEAQLEKSRLLSDRFSAERPKGSFSTLEIQRTEQGDSAMYLCASSIPSMGEFEQFFGPGTRLTVL.